The clone carrying this T cell receptor (beta chain) was seen ten or more times. Antigen: not known. Individual cDNA molecules each received unique molecular identifiers attached to them. TCRdb used MiXCR to reprocess the 5' RACE reads, holding one entry per CDR3 protein. The sample has tens of thousands of distinct CDR3 sequences; less than 7.5% are singletons. This CDR3 is 15 amino acids long. Germline V gene data show CDR1 as MNHEY and CDR2 as SVGAGI. Trimming removed 8 bases at V and 0 bases at J, with 14 bases between. This specimen belongs to a study of early T cells in non-severe SARS-CoV-2 infection. Across the whole study: Bulk RNA isolated from unsorted whole blood underwent sequencing; chains were not paired. Whole-study results and caveats: Database matching using VDJdb favored anti-spike CD8 responses, with private and CD4 specificities left missing.

The chain has TRBV6-5 and TRBJ1-3, with D perhaps TRBD1 (6 bases). The TCR comes from an adult who was a healthcare worker with PCR-confirmed SARS-CoV-2 infection or an uninfected control (not recorded which). The specimen comprised whole blood, sampled at baseline. CDR3 amino acids: CASGGGESSGNTIYF. The CDR3 DNA is TGTGCCAGCGGGGGGGGCGAAAGCTCTGGAAACACCATATATTTT.